The 24 T cell receptor beta chains below come from one sample, sequenced in a study of blood T cell repertoires in COVID-19 (TCRdb year 2020). Receptors were amplified or captured by the immunoSEQ multiplex PCR assay. TCRdb mirrors the immuneACCESS table, restricted to in-frame sequences. Some clones are absent from its copies; in checked studies, under half trace to an unresolved V gene, and the reason for the others is unknown. Within this sample are under 150,000 clones, with roughly 80% of them counted one time only. The top ten hold 5.5% to 7% of the sample. The sequenced material came from peripheral blood. The source of these receptors is a human donor in a cohort sampled during active COVID-19.

With regard to this clone: Compared with germline, one end of the junction differs, possibly owing to a read error. The J gene is TRBJ1-3, the V gene TRBV7-2, with D hard to call. This CDR3 region has 15 residues. Germline V gives CDR1 SGHTA, CDR2 FQGNSA. CDR3 amino acids: CASSLAQYSGNTIYF. For the CDR3, the DNA is TGTGCCAGCAGCCTAGCGCAGTACTCTGGAAACACCATATATTTT. The variable domain in full, completed from reference TRBV7-2 and TRBJ1-3, reads GAGVSQSPSNKVTEKGKDVELRCDPISGHTALYWYRQSLGQGLEFLIYFQGNSAPDKSGLPSDRFSAERTGGSVSTLTIQRTQQEDSAVYLCASSLAQYSGNTIYFGEGSWLTVV.

The chain combines TRBV14 with TRBJ2-7, with a tentative D call TRBD2 (5 bases). The CDR3 is 18 residues long. V lost 3 bases to trimming and J lost 2 bases, with 23 bases between them. Germline V gene sequence: CDR1 SGHDN, CDR2 FVKESK. CDR3 sequence reads: CASSHASARGPRTYEQYF. The DNA for the CDR3 is TGTGCCAGCAGCCACGCCTCGGCCCGGGGTCCTCGTACCTACGAGCAGTACTTC.

The V and J genes are TRBV3-1 (or the pseudogene TRBV3-2) and TRBJ2-3; D uncertain. The CDR3 is 12 amino acids. With 0 bases removed from V and 7 bases from J, the gap between germline ends came to 5 bases. Per germline, CDR1 LGHDT and CDR2 YNNKEL (reference sequence). The CDR3 reads CASSQEWHTQYF. CDR3 nucleotide sequence: TGTGCCAGCAGCCAAGAGTGGCATACGCAGTATTTT.

The chain recombines TRBV4-3 with TRBJ1-1, with 7 bases aligning to TRBD1. V lost 8 bases and J lost 4; bases outside the gene matches: 13. The CDR3 spans 15 residues. Germline loops: CDR1 LGHNA, CDR2 YSLEER. The CDR3 bases are TGCGCCAGCTCACAGGGGACCACGGGGAGCACTGAAGCTTTCTTT. Amino acid sequence: CASSQGTTGSTEAFF.

The chain uses TRBV4-2 and TRBJ2-1, with TRBD2 identical over 9 bases. CDR1 and CDR2 (germline): LGHNA, YNFKEQ. Trimming took 0 bases from V and 6 from J; bases not matched to a gene: 12. The CDR3 runs 18 residues. In DNA form, the CDR3 reads TGTGCCAGCAGCCAAGATACGCCTAGCGGGGCGACCGGCAATGAGCAGTTCTTC. It translates to CASSQDTPSGATGNEQFF.

This chain joins TRBV30 and TRBJ2-2, with D perhaps TRBD2 (6 bases). Germline V CDR1 and CDR2: GTSNPN, SVGIG (reference sequence). The CDR3 loop spans 15 amino acids. Trimming left V 0 bases short and J 4 bases short, with 12 bases between. The DNA of the CDR3 is TGTGCCTGGAGTGTAATTCGGGGAGGCACCGGGGAGCTGTTTTTT. It is translated as CAWSVIRGGTGELFF.

This clone has more than one count but fewer than ten. The rearrangement links TRBV15 to TRBJ2-5; D is unclear. The CDR3 sequence is 12 residues long. Germline-derived CDR1 and CDR2 are LNHNV and YYDKDF (reference sequence). With 2 bases removed from V and 4 bases from J, the gap between germline ends came to 5 bases. This CDR3 is CATSRLGETQYF. The CDR3 nucleotides read TGTGCCACCAGCAGACTCGGAGAGACCCAGTACTTC.

This clone was counted once. The chain combines TRBV7-9 with TRBJ1-2; maybe TRBD1 (5 bases). V lost 4 bases and J lost 8, with 23 bases in between. This CDR3 contains 16 residues. The germline CDR1 and CDR2 sequences are SEHNR and FQNEAQ (reference sequence). The DNA of the CDR3 is TGTGCCAGCAGCTCGGGGGGTAGCGACCAGGGTAGCGGCTACACCTTC. Translating gives CASSSGGSDQGSGYTF. The whole variable domain, filled in from reference TRBV7-9 and TRBJ1-2, reads DTGVSQNPRHKITKRGQNVTFRCDPISEHNRLYWYRQTLGQGPEFLTYFQNEAQLEKSRLLSDRFSAERPKGSFSTLEIQRTEQGDSAMYLCASSSGGSDQGSGYTFGSGTRLTVV.

The chain recombines TRBV6-5 with TRBJ2-7; D is unresolved. Germline loops: CDR1 MNHEY, CDR2 SVGAGI. The V end was cut by 2 bases, the J end by 2 bases, with 7 bases between. The CDR3 is 13 amino acids. CDR3 amino acids: CASSYNTAYEQYF. The CDR3 DNA reads as TGTGCCAGCAGTTACAATACAGCCTACGAGCAGTACTTC.

This clone showed up just once. This chain joins TRBV6-2 or TRBV6-3 and TRBJ2-5; perhaps TRBD1 as D (5 bases). CDR3 size: 16 residues. CDR1 is MNHEY, CDR2 SVGEGT, per germline. Trimming cost V 2 bases and J 2 bases, with 15 bases left between them. CDR3 nucleotides: TGTGCCAGCAGTTACAGCCGACAGATAATGCAAGAGACCCAGTACTTC. Amino acid sequence: CASSYSRQIMQETQYF.

The rearrangement joins TRBV7-8 to TRBJ1-1; D unclear. CDR1 SGHVS and CDR2 FQNEAQ come from the germline V gene. V was pared by 3 bases and J by 3 bases, with 8 bases between. This CDR3 comprises 13 residues. CDR3 sequence: CASSFGPDTEAFF. CDR3 sequence (DNA): TGTGCCAGCAGCTTTGGGCCGGACACTGAAGCTTTCTTT.

This chain uses TRBV3-1 (or the pseudogene TRBV3-2) with TRBJ2-1, with TRBD2 matching over 7 bases. With V trimmed by 4 bases and J by 2 bases, 11 bases remained unmatched. Per the germline V gene, CDR1 is LGHDT and CDR2 is YNNKEL (reference sequence). The CDR3 consists of 17 residues. CDR3 bases: TGTGCCAGCAGCCCAACGGGCTCGGGACTACCCTACAATGAGCAGTTCTTC. This translates into CASSPTGSGLPYNEQFF.

This chain uses TRBV6-5 with TRBJ1-2; maybe TRBD1 (6 bases). Germline CDR1 is MNHEY and CDR2 is SVGAGI. This CDR3 has 15 amino acids. V lost 6 bases, J lost 4 bases, and 18 bases lay in between. The CDR3 protein is CASRPRGGRVYGYTF. DNA for the CDR3: TGTGCCAGCAGACCTAGGGGGGGAAGGGTCTATGGCTACACCTTC.

The genes are TRBV2 and TRBJ1-3; D is uncertain. The CDR3 is 12 residues long. Looked up from germline, CDR1 is SNHLY and CDR2 is FYNNEI. Trimming left V 10 bases short and J 0 bases short, with 7 bases between. The CDR3 nucleotides are TGTGCCACCGAGAGCTCTGGAAACACCATATATTTT. Translating gives CATESSGNTIYF.

As DNA, the CDR3 is TGTGCCAGCAGTTACTCGAGTGTGGGGGGAACGAATGAGCAGTTCTTC. This gives the protein CASSYSSVGGTNEQFF. V gene TRBV6-2 or TRBV6-3 combines with J gene TRBJ2-1, with TRBD2 as a possible D gene (6 bases). CDR3 length: 16 amino acids. V was trimmed by 0 bases and J by 7 bases, leaving 16 bases between them. Germline V gene data show CDR1 as MNHEY and CDR2 as SVGEGT.

The V and J genes are TRBV6-5 and TRBJ1-3; tentative D call: TRBD1 (6 bases). V was pared by 4 bases and J by 1 base, with 14 bases between. The CDR3 extends over 16 amino acids. Germline V gene data show CDR1 as MNHEY and CDR2 as SVGAGI. The chain's CDR3 is CASSLTGSRSGNTIYF. The CDR3 DNA follows: TGTGCCAGCAGTTTGACAGGCTCCCGTTCTGGAAACACCATATATTTT.

The chain links TRBV19 to TRBJ2-3, with a weak D call TRBD1 (7 bases). CDR1 is LNHDA, CDR2 SQIVND, per germline (reference sequence). The CDR3 consists of 16 residues. Trimming took 4 bases from V and 3 from J, leaving 17 bases between them. This chain's CDR3 is CASSKLRTGGTDTQYF. As DNA, the CDR3 is TGTGCCAGTAGTAAACTTCGGACAGGAGGGACAGATACGCAGTATTTT.

The chain is built from TRBV29-1 and TRBJ2-3, with D unresolved. The V end was cut by 5 bases, the J end by 0 bases, with 15 bases between. CDR1 is SQVTM and CDR2 is ANQGSEA in the germline V gene. This CDR3 spans 15 amino acids. The CDR3 DNA is TGCAGCGTTTTGTTCCTTTCCGGTAGCACAGATACGCAGTATTTT. Protein: CSVLFLSGSTDTQYF.

The chain employs TRBV30 and TRBJ1-6, with 9 bases fitting TRBD1. V gave up 4 bases and J gave up 7 bases; unmatched junction bases: 5. This CDR3 spans 14 amino acids. Looked up from germline, CDR1 is GTSNPN and CDR2 is SVGIG (reference sequence). The CDR3 coding sequence is TGTGCCTGGAAGGGGACAGGGCGAAATTCACCCCTCCACTTT. Encoded protein: CAWKGTGRNSPLHF.

This chain uses TRBV2 with TRBJ2-7; 9 bases match TRBD1. V dropped 6 bases and J dropped 4; count of bases not matched to a gene: 13. CDR3 length equals 16 residues. The V gene's germline CDR1 is SNHLY and CDR2 FYNNEI. CDR3 sequence reads: CASRQGASPNAYEQYF. The CDR3 DNA reads TGTGCCAGCAGACAGGGGGCGTCCCCCAACGCATACGAGCAGTACTTC.

This clone came up once. The genes are TRBV3-1 (or the pseudogene TRBV3-2) and TRBJ2-1; D gene ambiguous. The V and J ends lost 2 bases and 9 bases respectively, with 5 bases between them. The CDR3 covers 11 residues. Germline V gene sequence: CDR1 LGHDT, CDR2 YNNKEL (reference sequence). This CDR3 reads CASSQMSEQFF. CDR3 DNA sequence: TGTGCCAGCAGCCAAATGAGTGAGCAGTTCTTC.

The rearrangement links TRBV18 to TRBJ2-1, with D hard to call. The CDR3 has 13 amino acids. Germline CDR1 reads KGHSH; CDR2 reads LQKENI. Trimming removed 3 bases from V and 5 bases from J, with 8 bases in between. The CDR3 bases are TGTGCCAGCTCACCCAGGCAGAACAATGAGCAGTTCTTC. It is translated as CASSPRQNNEQFF.

This clone was detected only a few times. The rearrangement joins TRBV4-2 to TRBJ1-4; 8 bases line up with TRBD1. The V segment lost 3 bases and the J segment 10 bases; nucleotides outside the gene matches: 10. Germline CDR1 LGHNA, CDR2 YNFKEQ. The CDR3 spans 15 residues. The CDR3 sequence is CASSQDKDRALKLFF. In DNA form, the CDR3 reads TGTGCCAGCAGCCAGGATAAGGACAGGGCACTAAAACTGTTTTTT.

V is TRBV15 and J is TRBJ2-6, with TRBD1 matching 7 bases. Unmatched junction bases numbered 6, after V lost 3 bases and J lost 1 base. There are 17 residues in the CDR3. The germline CDR1 and CDR2 sequences are LNHNV and YYDKDF (reference sequence). This CDR3 is CATSRELQGSGANVLTF. Written as DNA, the CDR3 is TGTGCCACCAGCAGGGAATTACAGGGGTCTGGGGCCAACGTCCTGACTTTC. The full variable domain, in which reference TRBV15 and TRBJ2-6 provide the parts outside the CDR3, is DAMVIQNPRYQVTQFGKPVTLSCSQTLNHNVMYWYQQKSSQAPKLLFHYYDKDFNNEADTPDNFQSRRPNTSFCFLDIRSPGLGDTAMYLCATSRELQGSGANVLTFGAGSRLTVL.